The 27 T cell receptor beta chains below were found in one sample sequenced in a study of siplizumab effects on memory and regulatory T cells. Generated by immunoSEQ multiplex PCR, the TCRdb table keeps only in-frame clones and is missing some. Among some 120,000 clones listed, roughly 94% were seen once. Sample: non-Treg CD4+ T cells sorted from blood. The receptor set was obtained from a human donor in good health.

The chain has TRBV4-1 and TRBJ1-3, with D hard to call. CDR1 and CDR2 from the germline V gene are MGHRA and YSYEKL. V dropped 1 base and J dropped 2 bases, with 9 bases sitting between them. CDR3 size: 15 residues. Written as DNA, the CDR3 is TGCGCCAGCAGCCAAGTGGGCGGGCCTGGAAACACCATATATTTT. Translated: CASSQVGGPGNTIYF.

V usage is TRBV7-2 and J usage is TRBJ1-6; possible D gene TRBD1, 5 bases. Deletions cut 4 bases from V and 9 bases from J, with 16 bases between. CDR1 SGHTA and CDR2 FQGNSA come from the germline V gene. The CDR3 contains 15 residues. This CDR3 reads CASSWGGTDLSPLHF. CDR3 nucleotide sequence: TGTGCCAGCAGCTGGGGCGGGACGGACCTTTCACCCCTCCACTTT. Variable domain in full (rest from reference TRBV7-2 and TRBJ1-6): GAGVSQSPSNKVTEKGKDVELRCDPISGHTALYWYRQSLGQGLEFLIYFQGNSAPDKSGLPSDRFSAERTGGSVSTLTIQRTQQEDSAVYLCASSWGGTDLSPLHFGNGTRLTVT.

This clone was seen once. CDR3 region: CASSPPGSQPQHF. DNA of the CDR3: TGTGCCAGCTCACCACCGGGGTCTCAGCCCCAGCATTTT. The rearrangement links TRBV18 to TRBJ1-5; unclear D gene. V was pared by 0 bases and J by 6 bases, with 6 bases between. CDR1 and CDR2 (germline): KGHSH, LQKENI. The CDR3 runs 13 residues.

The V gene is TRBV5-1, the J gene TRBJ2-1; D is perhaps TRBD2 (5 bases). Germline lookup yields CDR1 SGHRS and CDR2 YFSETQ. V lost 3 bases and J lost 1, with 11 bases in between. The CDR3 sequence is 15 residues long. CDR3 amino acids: CASSWGVGSYNEQFF. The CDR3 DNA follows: TGCGCCAGCAGCTGGGGAGTTGGGTCCTACAATGAGCAGTTCTTC.

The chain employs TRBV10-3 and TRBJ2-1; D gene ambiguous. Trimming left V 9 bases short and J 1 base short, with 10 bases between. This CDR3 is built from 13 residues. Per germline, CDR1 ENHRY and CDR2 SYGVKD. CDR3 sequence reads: CAIQWDSYNEQFF. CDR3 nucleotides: TGTGCCATTCAGTGGGATTCCTACAATGAGCAGTTCTTC.

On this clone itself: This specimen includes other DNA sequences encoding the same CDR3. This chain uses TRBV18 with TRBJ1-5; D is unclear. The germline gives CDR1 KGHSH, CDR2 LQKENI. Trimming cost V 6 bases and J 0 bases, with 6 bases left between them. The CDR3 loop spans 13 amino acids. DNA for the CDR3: TGTGCCAGCTCCCCGAATAGCAATCAGCCCCAGCATTTT. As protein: CASSPNSNQPQHF.

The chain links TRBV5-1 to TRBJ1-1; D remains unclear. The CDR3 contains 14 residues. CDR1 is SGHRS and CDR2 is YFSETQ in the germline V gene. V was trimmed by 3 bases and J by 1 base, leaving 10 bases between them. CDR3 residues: CASSSGQRNTEAFF. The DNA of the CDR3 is TGCGCCAGCAGCTCAGGTCAGAGGAACACTGAAGCTTTCTTT.

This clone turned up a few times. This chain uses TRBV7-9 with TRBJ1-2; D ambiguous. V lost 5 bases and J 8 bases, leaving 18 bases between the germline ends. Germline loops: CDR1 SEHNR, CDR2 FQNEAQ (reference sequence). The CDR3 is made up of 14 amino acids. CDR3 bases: TGTGCCAGCAGCCCTCGGGTACGTACTCGGGGCTACACCTTC. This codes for CASSPRVRTRGYTF.

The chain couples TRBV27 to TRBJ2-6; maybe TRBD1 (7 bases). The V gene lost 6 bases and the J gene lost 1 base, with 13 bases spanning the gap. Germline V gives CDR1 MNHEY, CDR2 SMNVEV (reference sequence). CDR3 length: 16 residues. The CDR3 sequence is CASSLEGASGANVLTF. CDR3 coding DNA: TGTGCCAGCAGCCTGGAGGGGGCGTCTGGGGCCAACGTCCTGACTTTC.

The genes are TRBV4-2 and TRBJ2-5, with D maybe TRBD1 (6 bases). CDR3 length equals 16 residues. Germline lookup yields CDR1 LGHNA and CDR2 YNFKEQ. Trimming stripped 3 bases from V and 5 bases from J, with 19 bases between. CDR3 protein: CASSHLLSGAGETQYF. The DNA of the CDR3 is TGTGCCAGCAGCCATCTCCTCTCAGGGGCTGGGGAGACCCAGTACTTC.

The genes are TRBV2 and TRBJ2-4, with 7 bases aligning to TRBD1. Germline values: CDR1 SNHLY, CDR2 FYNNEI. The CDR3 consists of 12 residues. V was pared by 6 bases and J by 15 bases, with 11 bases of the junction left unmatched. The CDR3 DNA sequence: TGTGCCAGCAGCCTGCCGACAGGGTGGGCGTACTTC. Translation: CASSLPTGWAYF. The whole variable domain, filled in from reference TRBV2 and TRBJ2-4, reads EPEVTQTPSHQVTQMGQEVILRCVPISNHLYFYWYRQILGQKVEFLVSFYNNEISEKSEIFDDQFSVERPDGSNFTLKIRSTKLEDSAMYFCASSLPTGWAYFGAGTRLSVL.

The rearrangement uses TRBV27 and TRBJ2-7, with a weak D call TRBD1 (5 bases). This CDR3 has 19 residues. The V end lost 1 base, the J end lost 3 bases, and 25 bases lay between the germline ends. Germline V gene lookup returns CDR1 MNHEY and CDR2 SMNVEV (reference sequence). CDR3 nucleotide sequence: TGTGCCAGCAGTTTATTCTGGGGCCGCCTTGGTGACAGTAACTACGAGCAGTACTTC. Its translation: CASSLFWGRLGDSNYEQYF.

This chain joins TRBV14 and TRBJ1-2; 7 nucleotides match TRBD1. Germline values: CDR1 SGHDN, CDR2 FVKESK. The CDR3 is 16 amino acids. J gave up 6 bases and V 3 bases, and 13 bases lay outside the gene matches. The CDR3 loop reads CASSHLNRGGKNGYTF. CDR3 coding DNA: TGTGCCAGCAGCCACTTAAACAGGGGAGGGAAAAATGGCTACACCTTC.

The CDR3 bases are TGTGCCAGCAGCCAGTTGATCACCGGGGAGCTGTTTTTT. Translating it yields CASSQLITGELFF. The chain has TRBV14 and TRBJ2-2; D not resolved. This CDR3 region has 13 residues. Germline V gives CDR1 SGHDN, CDR2 FVKESK. Trimming left V 3 bases short and J 4 bases short, with 6 bases between.

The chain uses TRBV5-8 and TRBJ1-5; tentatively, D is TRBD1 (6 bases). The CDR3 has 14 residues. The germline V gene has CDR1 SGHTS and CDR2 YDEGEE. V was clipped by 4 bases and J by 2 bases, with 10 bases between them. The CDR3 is CASSIGQRNQPQHF. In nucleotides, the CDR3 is TGTGCCAGCAGCATCGGACAGCGCAATCAGCCCCAGCATTTT.

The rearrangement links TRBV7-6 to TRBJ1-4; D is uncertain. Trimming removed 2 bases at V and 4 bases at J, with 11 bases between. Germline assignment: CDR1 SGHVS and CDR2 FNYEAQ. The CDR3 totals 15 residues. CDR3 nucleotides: TGTGCCAGCAGCTTATTGGCCGGGATTAATGAAAAACTGTTTTTT. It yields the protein CASSLLAGINEKLFF.

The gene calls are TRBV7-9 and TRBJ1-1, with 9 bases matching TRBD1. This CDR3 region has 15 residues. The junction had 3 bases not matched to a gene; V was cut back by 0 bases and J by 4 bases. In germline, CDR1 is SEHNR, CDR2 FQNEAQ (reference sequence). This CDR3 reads CASSLAQGASTEAFF. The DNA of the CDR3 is TGTGCCAGCAGCTTAGCACAGGGGGCCTCCACTGAAGCTTTCTTT.

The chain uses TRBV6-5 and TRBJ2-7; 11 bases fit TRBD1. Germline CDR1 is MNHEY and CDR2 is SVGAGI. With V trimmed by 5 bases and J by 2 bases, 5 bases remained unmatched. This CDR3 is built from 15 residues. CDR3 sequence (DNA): TGTGCCAGCAGTCTCCGGGACAGGGGGGCCTACGAGCAGTACTTC. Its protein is CASSLRDRGAYEQYF.

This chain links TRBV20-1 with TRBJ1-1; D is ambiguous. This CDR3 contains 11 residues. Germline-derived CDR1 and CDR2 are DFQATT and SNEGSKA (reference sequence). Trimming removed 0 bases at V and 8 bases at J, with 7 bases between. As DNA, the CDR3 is TGCAGTGCTAGAGAAAACGGAGAAGCTTTCTTT. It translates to CSARENGEAFF.

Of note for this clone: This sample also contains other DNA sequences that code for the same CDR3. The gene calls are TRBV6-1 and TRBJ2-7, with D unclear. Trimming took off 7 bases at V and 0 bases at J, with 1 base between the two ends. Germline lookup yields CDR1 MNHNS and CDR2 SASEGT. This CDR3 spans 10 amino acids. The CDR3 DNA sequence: TGTGCCAGCAACTCCTACGAGCAGTACTTC. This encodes CASNSYEQYF.

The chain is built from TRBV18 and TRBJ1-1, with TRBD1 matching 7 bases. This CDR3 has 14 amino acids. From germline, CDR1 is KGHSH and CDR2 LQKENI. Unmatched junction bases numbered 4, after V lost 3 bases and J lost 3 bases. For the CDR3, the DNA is TGTGCCAGCTCACCCTTGACAGGGCACACTGAAGCTTTCTTT. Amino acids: CASSPLTGHTEAFF.

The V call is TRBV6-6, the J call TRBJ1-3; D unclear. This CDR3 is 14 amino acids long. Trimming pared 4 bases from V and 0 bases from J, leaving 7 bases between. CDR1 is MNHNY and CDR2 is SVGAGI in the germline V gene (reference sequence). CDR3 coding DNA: TGTGCCAGCAGTTCATACGGCTCTGGAAACACCATATATTTT. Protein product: CASSSYGSGNTIYF.

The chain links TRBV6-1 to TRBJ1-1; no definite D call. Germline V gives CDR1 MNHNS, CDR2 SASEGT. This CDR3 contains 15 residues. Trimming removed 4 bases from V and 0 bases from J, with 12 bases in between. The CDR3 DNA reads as TGTGCCAGCAGTGTCTGGGGAGGGATGAACACTGAAGCTTTCTTT. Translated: CASSVWGGMNTEAFF.

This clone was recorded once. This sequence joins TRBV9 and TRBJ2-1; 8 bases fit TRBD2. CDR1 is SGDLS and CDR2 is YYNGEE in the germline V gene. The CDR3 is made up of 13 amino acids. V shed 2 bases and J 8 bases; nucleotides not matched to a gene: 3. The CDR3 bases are TGTGCCAGCAGCGTGGGACTAGTGGATGAGCAGTTCTTC. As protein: CASSVGLVDEQFF.

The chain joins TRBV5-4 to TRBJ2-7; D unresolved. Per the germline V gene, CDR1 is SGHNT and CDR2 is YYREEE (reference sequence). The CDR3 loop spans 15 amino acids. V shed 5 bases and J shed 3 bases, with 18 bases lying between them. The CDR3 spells CASSLDLALVYEQYF. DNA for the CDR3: TGTGCCAGCAGTTTAGATCTCGCGCTTGTCTACGAGCAGTACTTC.

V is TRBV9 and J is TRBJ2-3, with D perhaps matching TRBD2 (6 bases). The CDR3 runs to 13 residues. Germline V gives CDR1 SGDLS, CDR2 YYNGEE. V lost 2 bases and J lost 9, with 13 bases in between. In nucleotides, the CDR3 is TGTGCCAGCAGCGTTCGTCCGGGGGAAACGCAGTATTTT. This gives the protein CASSVRPGETQYF. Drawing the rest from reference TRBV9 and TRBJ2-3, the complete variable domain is DSGVTQTPKHLITATGQRVTLRCSPRSGDLSVYWYQQSLDQGLQFLIQYYNGEERAKGNILERFSAQQFPDLHSELNLSSLELGDSALYFCASSVRPGETQYFGPGTRLTVL.

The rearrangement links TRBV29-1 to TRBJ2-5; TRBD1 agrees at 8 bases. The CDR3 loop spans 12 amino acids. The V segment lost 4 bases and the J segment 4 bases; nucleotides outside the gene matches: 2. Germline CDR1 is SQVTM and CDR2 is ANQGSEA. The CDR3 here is CSVGQGTETQYF. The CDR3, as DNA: TGCAGCGTTGGACAGGGGACAGAGACCCAGTACTTC.